Presented here are 12 T cell receptor beta chains from one specimen sequenced in a study of cytomegalovirus exposure and HLA in healthy donors. The PCR ran on 60 Vbeta and 13 Jbeta primers. Profiled with immunoSEQ multiplex PCR; TCRdb holds only in-frame clones, not every one. The sample carries fewer than 75,000 clones, approximately 80% recorded once. The specimen sequenced was PBMCs. These receptors all come from a woman aged 25 to 39 in good health and CMV-seronegative.

The rearrangement uses TRBV18 and TRBJ2-3, with 14 bases aligning to TRBD2. This CDR3 region has 19 residues. Germline CDR1 and CDR2: KGHSH and LQKENI. With V trimmed by 4 bases and J by 4 bases, 13 bases remained unmatched. This CDR3 is CASSLKAGLAGGPSDTQYF. The CDR3 DNA is TGTGCCAGCTCACTAAAGGCCGGACTAGCGGGAGGACCATCAGATACGCAGTATTTT. Combining the CDR3 with reference TRBV18 and TRBJ2-3 gives the whole variable domain NAGVMQNPRHLVRRRGQEARLRCSPMKGHSHVYWYRQLPEEGLKFMVYLQKENIIDESGMPKERFSAEFPKEGPSILRIQQVVRGDSAAYFCASSLKAGLAGGPSDTQYFGPGTRLTVL.

The chain recombines TRBV5-8 with TRBJ1-5; D is possibly TRBD1 (6 bases). The CDR3 totals 16 residues. CDR1 is SGHTS and CDR2 is YDEGEE in the germline V gene. The germline V and J ends were trimmed by 3 bases and 0 bases, with 13 bases remaining between them. The CDR3 reads CASSSGQKLSNQPQHF. As DNA, the CDR3 is TGTGCCAGCAGCTCCGGACAGAAGCTTAGCAATCAGCCCCAGCATTTT.

This chain joins TRBV19 and TRBJ1-1; a possible D gene is TRBD1 (6 bases). Germline V gene sequence: CDR1 LNHDA, CDR2 SQIVND (reference sequence). V gave up 4 bases and J gave up 0 bases, with 9 bases separating them. The CDR3 runs to 14 residues. CDR3 DNA: TGTGCCAGTAGTACGGACAGAATGAACACTGAAGCTTTCTTT. Translated: CASSTDRMNTEAFF.

The V call is TRBV7-2, the J call TRBJ1-2; D not certain. Germline V CDR1 and CDR2: SGHTA, FQGNSA. Trimming cost V 3 bases and J 4 bases, with 21 bases left between them. The CDR3 length is 17 residues. CDR3 sequence: CASSFGRSSPNSYGYTF. The CDR3 DNA sequence: TGTGCCAGCAGCTTCGGCAGAAGCTCCCCAAACAGCTATGGCTACACCTTC.

The V gene is TRBV6-4, the J gene TRBJ2-1; 8 nucleotides agree with TRBD1. After removal of 3 bases from V and 5 bases from J, the junction contained 6 bases not matched to a gene. Looked up from germline, CDR1 is MRHNA and CDR2 is SNTAGT. This CDR3 spans 15 amino acids. The chain's CDR3 is CASSESTGEDNEQFF. The CDR3 coding sequence is TGTGCCAGCAGTGAGTCGACAGGGGAAGACAATGAGCAGTTCTTC.

The rearrangement links TRBV7-9 to TRBJ1-3; weak D call: TRBD1 (6 bases). V shed 5 bases and J shed 0 bases, with 17 bases lying between them. The CDR3 covers 17 residues. The V gene's germline CDR1 is SEHNR and CDR2 FQNEAQ (reference sequence). The CDR3 DNA reads as TGTGCCAGCAGCCCACGAGGAGGACAGCTCTCTGGAAACACCATATATTTT. Translating it yields CASSPRGGQLSGNTIYF.

This chain links TRBV7-2 with TRBJ1-1; 8 nucleotides align to TRBD1. The CDR3 is 14 residues long. J gave up 0 bases and V 4 bases, and 1 base lay outside the gene matches. Germline assignment: CDR1 SGHTA and CDR2 FQGNSA. This chain's CDR3 is CASSWDRLNTEAFF. CDR3 sequence (DNA): TGTGCCAGCAGCTGGGACAGGTTGAACACTGAAGCTTTCTTT.

As to this clone: Other DNA sequences in the sample encode the same CDR3. The chain uses TRBV11-3 and TRBJ1-4, with D unresolved. Trimming removed 2 bases at V and 8 bases at J, with 6 bases between. Germline CDR1 is SGHNT and CDR2 is YENEEA. CDR3 size: 12 residues. CDR3 region: CASSLRGEKLFF. The CDR3 bases are TGTGCCAGCAGCTTAAGAGGAGAAAAACTGTTTTTT.

For the CDR3, the DNA is TGTGCCAGCAGCGTAGGACAGGGCGATGAGCAGTTCTTC. Its translation is CASSVGQGDEQFF. V gene TRBV9 combines with J gene TRBJ2-1; 7 bases fit TRBD1. The V gene end was trimmed by 0 bases and the J gene end by 8 bases; junction bases not matched to a gene: 2. Germline V gene data show CDR1 as SGDLS and CDR2 as YYNGEE. The CDR3 has 13 amino acids.

The J gene is TRBJ1-5, the V gene TRBV5-5, with 9 positions matching TRBD1. Germline CDR1 and CDR2: SGHKS and YYEKEE (reference sequence). V dropped 3 bases and J dropped 5; count of bases not matched to a gene: 6. This CDR3 spans 15 amino acids. The CDR3 sequence is CASSSGTGIYQPQHF. In nucleotides, the CDR3 is TGTGCCAGCAGCTCCGGGACAGGGATTTATCAGCCCCAGCATTTT.

This chain connects TRBV30 to TRBJ1-6; D is unclear. CDR3 length: 15 amino acids. V was pared by 0 bases and J by 8 bases, with 14 bases between. Germline V gives CDR1 GTSNPN, CDR2 SVGIG (reference sequence). In DNA form, the CDR3 reads TGTGCCTGGAGTGTACCTAGGCAGAGTTATTCACCCCTCCACTTT. Amino acids: CAWSVPRQSYSPLHF. The full variable domain, rest sourced from reference TRBV30 and TRBJ1-6, is SQTIHQWPATLVQPVGSPLSLECTVEGTSNPNLYWYRQAAGRGLQLLFYSVGIGQISSEVPQNLSASRPQDRQFILSSKKLLLSDSGFYLCAWSVPRQSYSPLHFGNGTRLTVT.

This clone has a single count. This chain joins TRBV30 and TRBJ2-1; TRBD2 matches at 14 bases. J was trimmed by 4 bases and V by 2 bases; bases with no gene match: 4. The CDR3 is 16 amino acids. In germline, CDR1 is GTSNPN, CDR2 SVGIG (reference sequence). DNA for the CDR3: TGTGCCTGGAGTACAAGGACTAGCGGGGGGTACAATGAGCAGTTCTTC. This sequence encodes CAWSTRTSGGYNEQFF.